This T cell receptor (beta chain) emerged from a study of T cells in Graves' hyperthyroidism and ophthalmopathy. V shed 2 bases and J 2 bases; nucleotides not matched to a gene: 7. The CDR3 loop spans 16 amino acids. Template material for amplifying TCR beta CDR3 regions consisted of RNA transcripts. The HTBI primer set served for first-round RT-PCR of the TCR CDR3. TCRdb re-called the multiplex PCR reads with MiXCR, one entry per CDR3 protein. The sample has some 620,000 distinct CDR3 sequences, 15% to 20% seen once; the top ten hold 3.8%. This clonotype appeared many times. The chain combines TRBV12-3 or TRBV12-4 with TRBJ2-5, with 8 positions matching TRBD2. This clonotype was obtained from a woman under 40 with Graves' hyperthyroidism. Source material: blood. CDR3 loop: CASSLTGGRLQETQYF. The CDR3, as DNA: TGTGCCAGCAGTTTAACGGGGGGGCGGTTACAAGAGACCCAGTACTTC.